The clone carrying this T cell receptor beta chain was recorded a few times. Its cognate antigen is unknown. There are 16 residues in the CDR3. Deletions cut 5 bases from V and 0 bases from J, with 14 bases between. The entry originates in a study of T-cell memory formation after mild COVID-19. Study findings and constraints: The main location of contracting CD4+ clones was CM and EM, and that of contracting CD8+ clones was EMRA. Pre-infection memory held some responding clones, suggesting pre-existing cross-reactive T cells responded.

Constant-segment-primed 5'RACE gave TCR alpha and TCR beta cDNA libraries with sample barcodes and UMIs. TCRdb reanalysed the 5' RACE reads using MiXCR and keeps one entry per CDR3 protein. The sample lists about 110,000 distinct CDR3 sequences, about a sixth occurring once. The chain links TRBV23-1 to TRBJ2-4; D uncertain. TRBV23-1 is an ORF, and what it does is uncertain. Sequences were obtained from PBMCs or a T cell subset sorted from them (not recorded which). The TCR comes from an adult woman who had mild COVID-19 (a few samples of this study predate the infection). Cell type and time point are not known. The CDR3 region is CASSLSSPLAKNIQYF. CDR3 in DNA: TGCGCCAGCAGTTTAAGCAGCCCCTTAGCCAAAAACATTCAGTACTTC.